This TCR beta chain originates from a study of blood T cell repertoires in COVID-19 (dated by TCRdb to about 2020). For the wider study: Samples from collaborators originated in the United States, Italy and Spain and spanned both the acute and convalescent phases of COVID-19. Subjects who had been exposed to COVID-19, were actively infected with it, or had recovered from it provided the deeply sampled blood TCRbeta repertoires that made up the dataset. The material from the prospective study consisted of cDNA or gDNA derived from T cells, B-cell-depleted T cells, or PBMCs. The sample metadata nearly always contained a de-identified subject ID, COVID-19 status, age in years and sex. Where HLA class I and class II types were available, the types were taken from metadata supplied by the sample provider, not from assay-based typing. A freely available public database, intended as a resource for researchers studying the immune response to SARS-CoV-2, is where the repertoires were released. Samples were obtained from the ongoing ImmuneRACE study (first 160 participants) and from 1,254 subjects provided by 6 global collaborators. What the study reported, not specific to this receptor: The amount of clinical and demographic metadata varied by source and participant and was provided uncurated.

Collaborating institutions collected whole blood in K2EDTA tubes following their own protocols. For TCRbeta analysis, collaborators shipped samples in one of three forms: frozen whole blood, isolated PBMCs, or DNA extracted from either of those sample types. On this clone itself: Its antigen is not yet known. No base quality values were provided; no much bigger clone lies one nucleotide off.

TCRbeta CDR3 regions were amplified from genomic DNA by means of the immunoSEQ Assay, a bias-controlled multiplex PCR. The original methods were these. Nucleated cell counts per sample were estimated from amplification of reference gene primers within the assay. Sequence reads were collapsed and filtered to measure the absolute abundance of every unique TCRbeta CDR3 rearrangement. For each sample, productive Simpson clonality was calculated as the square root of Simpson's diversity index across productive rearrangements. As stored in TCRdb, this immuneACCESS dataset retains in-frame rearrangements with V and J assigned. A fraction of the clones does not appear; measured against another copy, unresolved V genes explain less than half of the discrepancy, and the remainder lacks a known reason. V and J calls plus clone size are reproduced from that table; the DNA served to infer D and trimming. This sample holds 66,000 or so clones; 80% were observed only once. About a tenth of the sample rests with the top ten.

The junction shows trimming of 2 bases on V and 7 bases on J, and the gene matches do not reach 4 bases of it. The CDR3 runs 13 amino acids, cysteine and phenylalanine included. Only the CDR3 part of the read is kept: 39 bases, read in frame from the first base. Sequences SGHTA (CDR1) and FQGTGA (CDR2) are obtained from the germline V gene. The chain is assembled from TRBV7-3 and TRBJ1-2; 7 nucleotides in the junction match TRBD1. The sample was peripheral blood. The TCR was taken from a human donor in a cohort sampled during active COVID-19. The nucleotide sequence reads TGTGCCAGCAGCTTAGCGACAGGGTCTGGCTACACCTTC. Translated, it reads CASSLATGSGYTF. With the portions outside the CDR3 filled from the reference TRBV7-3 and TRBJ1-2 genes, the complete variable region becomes GAGVSQTPSNKVTEKGKYVELRCDPISGHTALYWYRQSLGQGPEFLIYFQGTGAADDSGLPNDRFFAVRPEGSVSTLKIQRTERGDSAVYLCASSLATGSGYTFGSGTRLTVV.